The rows below give T cell receptor beta chains drawn from one sample of a study of blood T cell repertoires in COVID-19. Some clones are missing from TCRdb's copy, which holds only in-frame ones; the method was immunoSEQ multiplex PCR. The sample lists roughly 100,000 clones, roughly 80% occurring once. Sequencing used peripheral blood. These receptors were obtained from a woman aged 65 to 85 with acute or convalescent COVID-19. The CDR3 runs from the conserved cysteine through the conserved F or W. The D gene is left open where the match is weak. Size values are once, few and many counts, or a class for expanded clones, and some rows have none.

>NA|TRBV29-1|NA|TRBJ1-4
TGCAGCGTTGAAGGGTTGGCGGGGGGGAAACTGTTTTTT
CSVEGLAGGKLFF
>NA|TRBV5-1|NA|TRBJ1-3
TGCGCCAGCAGCTTGGCCAAGAGCTCTGGAAACACCATATATTTT
CASSLAKSSGNTIYF
>NA|TRBV7-9|NA|TRBJ1-3
TGTGCCAGCAGCTTAGCGGTCACGGGGAGATGGAACGCCATATATTTT
CASSLAVTGRWNAIYF
>TRBD1|TRBV6-5|NA|TRBJ1-1
TGTGCCAGCAGCCTACTCGACAGGGCGAAAGCTTTCTTT
CASSLLDRAKAFF
>TRBD2|TRBV3-1/TRBV3-2|NA|TRBJ2-3
TGTGCCAGCAGCCAAGACGAAGGGACTAGCGGTACAGATACGCAGTATTTT
CASSQDEGTSGTDTQYF
>NA|TRBV24-1|NA|TRBJ1-4
TGTGCCACGTCGGTCGACCGGGAAAGAGGCGAAAAACTGTTTTTT
CATSVDRERGEKLFF
>NA|TRBV11-2|NA|TRBJ1-4
TGTGCCAGCAGCTTGTCGGGGGGGAAACTGTTTTTT
CASSLSGGKLFF
>TRBD1|TRBV7-9|NA|TRBJ1-4
TGTGCCAGCAGCTCCCTACAGGGGACAACTAATGAAAAACTGTTTTTT
CASSSLQGTTNEKLFF
>NA|TRBV14|NA|TRBJ2-4
TGTGCCAGCTCCTTAGGGGTCCGAGACATTCAGTACTTC
CASSLGVRDIQYF
>NA|TRBV27|NA|TRBJ2-7
TGTGCCAGCAGTTGGGGGGGAGGGGGAGTCTACGAGCAGTACTTC
CASSWGGGGVYEQYF
>NA|TRBV27|few|TRBJ1-4
TGTGCCAGCAAGCCCTTCCAGGGTAGGGGTAATGAAAAACTGTTTTTT
CASKPFQGRGNEKLFF
>NA|TRBV27|NA|TRBJ2-1
TGTGCCAGCAGTTTATCGATCCTAGCAATGGGCAATGAGCAGTTCTTC
CASSLSILAMGNEQFF
>TRBD1|TRBV28|NA|TRBJ2-7
TGTGCCAGCAGCTTTACGGGACAGGTCTCCTACGAGCAGTACTTC
CASSFTGQVSYEQYF
>NA|TRBV2|once|TRBJ2-2
TGTGCCAGCCTGGCAGGGAACACCGGGGAGCTGTTTTTT
CASLAGNTGELFF
>TRBD1|TRBV7-2|NA|TRBJ2-7
TGTGCCAGCAGCTTAGTTTATGGGACAGGGGGTATCTACGAGCAGTACTTC
CASSLVYGTGGIYEQYF
>NA|TRBV10-1|few|TRBJ1-2
TGCGCCAGCAGTGAAACAGGGACCTATGGCTACACCTTC
CASSETGTYGYTF
>NA|TRBV5-1|NA|TRBJ1-1
TGCGCCAGCAGCTTGGAAGGGGCGAACACTGAAGCTTTCTTT
CASSLEGANTEAFF
>NA|TRBV12-3/TRBV12-4|NA|TRBJ1-1
TGTGCCAGCAGTTTCGGGGGAAGCACTGAAGCTTTCTTT
CASSFGGSTEAFF
>TRBD1|TRBV25-1|NA|TRBJ1-4
TGTGCCAGCAGTGAACAGGGGGGTCTTAATGAAAAACTGTTTTTT
CASSEQGGLNEKLFF
>TRBD2|TRBV2|NA|TRBJ2-2
TGTGCCAGCAGTGCCTTAGCGGGGGAAACCGGGGAGCTGTTTTTT
CASSALAGETGELFF
>NA|TRBV19|NA|TRBJ1-4
TGTGCCAGTAGTCCCCCCAGGGGCGATAATGAAAAACTGTTTTTT
CASSPPRGDNEKLFF
>TRBD1|TRBV2|once|TRBJ2-7
TGTGCCAGCAGAGAGGGACAGGACTACGAGCAGTACTTC
CASREGQDYEQYF
>NA|TRBV5-4|NA|TRBJ2-5
TGTGCCAGCAGCTTGTGGGAGCGGGCAGAGACCCAGTACTTC
CASSLWERAETQYF
>TRBD2|TRBV7-9|NA|TRBJ2-3
TGTGCCAGCAGCCTCGGACTAGCGGAAGCAGATACGCAGTATTTT
CASSLGLAEADTQYF
>NA|TRBV2|NA|TRBJ1-2
TGTGCCAGCAGTGAAGCGGGAGAACCCTGGTACTATGGCTACACCTTC
CASSEAGEPWYYGYTF
>NA|TRBV9|NA|TRBJ1-2
TGTGCCAGCACCGTAGGGGCAGGCTGGATCTATGGCTACACCTTC
CASTVGAGWIYGYTF
>TRBD1|TRBV24-1|NA|TRBJ1-1
TGTGCCACCAGTGACGCCGACAGGGTTGGGGGAGCTTTCTTT
CATSDADRVGGAFF
>TRBD2|TRBV5-1|few|TRBJ2-1
TGCGCCAGCAGCTTGAGGCTAGCGGGAGGGAATGAGCAGTTCTTC
CASSLRLAGGNEQFF
>TRBD1|TRBV28|once|TRBJ1-1
TGTGCCAGCAGAACCGGGACAGAGAACACTGAAGCTTTCTTT
CASRTGTENTEAFF
>NA|TRBV5-1|NA|TRBJ1-1
TGCGCCAGCAGCTTGGAGCCAGGCTTTGGGGCTTTCTTT
CASSLEPGFGAFF
>NA|TRBV4-1|NA|TRBJ1-2
TGCGCCAGCAGCCAAGGACGCGGCGGCAGGGGTTCCTATGGCTACACCTTC
CASSQGRGGRGSYGYTF
>NA|TRBV6-5|NA|TRBJ1-5
TGTGCCAGCAGTTACTCTGAAGGGTACGGGGAGCCCCAGCATTTT
CASSYSEGYGEPQHF
>TRBD2|TRBV7-2|NA|TRBJ2-7
TGTGCCAGCAGCCCGGGTACGGGGGGATATGAGCAGTACTTC
CASSPGTGGYEQYF
>TRBD2|TRBV18|NA|TRBJ2-3
TGTGCCTCCTACCCAGGGCTAGCGGGAACAGATACGCAGTATTTT
CASYPGLAGTDTQYF
>NA|TRBV10-1|NA|TRBJ1-6
TGCGCCAGCAGTGACCGAGGGGGGGGGTTGGATAATTCACCCCTCCACTTT
CASSDRGGGLDNSPLHF
>TRBD2|TRBV27|NA|TRBJ2-1
TGTGCCAGCAGTTCGACCATTCTAGCGGACGAGCAGTTCTTC
CASSSTILADEQFF
>TRBD2|TRBV7-9|NA|TRBJ2-1
TGTGCCAGCAGATTAGCGGGAGGGCCACATGAGCAGTTCTTC
CASRLAGGPHEQFF
>TRBD2|TRBV5-1|NA|TRBJ2-2
TGCGCCAGCAGCTTGGCGGGGGGACGAAACACCGGGGAGCTGTTTTTT
CASSLAGGRNTGELFF
>TRBD2|TRBV7-6|NA|TRBJ2-1
TGTGCCAGCAGCTTGGGGGAGGGACGTCTAGTTGAGCAGTTCTTC
CASSLGEGRLVEQFF
>NA|TRBV23-1|NA|TRBJ2-3
TGCGCCAGCAGTACACGGGCGCAGTATTTT
CASSTRAQYF
>TRBD1|TRBV5-6|NA|TRBJ1-6
TGTGCCAGCAGCTTAGGTAGGGACAGTCGGATTTCACCCCTCCACTTT
CASSLGRDSRISPLHF
>TRBD1|TRBV5-6|NA|TRBJ2-5
TGTGCCAGCAGCTGGACGGGACAGGGGGACGAAGAGACCCAGTACTTC
CASSWTGQGDEETQYF
>NA|TRBV6-5|few|TRBJ1-1
TGTGCCAGCAGCTCGGGGGGGGGCACTGAAGCTTTCTTT
CASSSGGGTEAFF
>NA|TRBV14|NA|TRBJ1-1
TGTGCCAGCAGCCAAGCCCAACTGAGGACTGAAGCTTTCTTT
CASSQAQLRTEAFF
>TRBD1|TRBV7-2|NA|TRBJ1-6
TGTGCCAGCAGCGACAGGGACAGGAGGGGTAATTCACCCCTCCACTTT
CASSDRDRRGNSPLHF
>TRBD1|TRBV27|NA|TRBJ2-1
TGTGCCAGCAGTTTCCTCACCGGGACAGGGGGCCACAATGAGCAGTTCTTC
CASSFLTGTGGHNEQFF
>NA|TRBV6-5|once|TRBJ2-7
TGTGCCAGCAGTTACTCGCACTCCGCCGGTACGGGGCAGTACTTC
CASSYSHSAGTGQYF
>TRBD1|TRBV5-1|NA|TRBJ1-1
TGCGCCAGCAGCGGCTGGACAGGGGAGAACACTGAAGCTTTCTTT
CASSGWTGENTEAFF
>NA|TRBV7-9|NA|TRBJ1-1
TGTGCCAGCAGCCCCGGGGGGCTTGAAGCTTTCTTT
CASSPGGLEAFF
>NA|TRBV28|NA|TRBJ1-2
TGTGCCAGCAGCCTGGCGGGGGGGGGCCGGGGCTATGGCTACACCTTC
CASSLAGGGRGYGYTF
>NA|TRBV2|NA|TRBJ2-1
TGTGCCAGCAGGGTAGCCAGCGCCTCCTACAATGAGCAGTTCTTC
CASRVASASYNEQFF
>NA|TRBV7-2|NA|TRBJ1-1
TGTGCCAGCAGCTTGGGGCAGGTGAGTGGAAGGAGAACTGAAGCTTTCTTT
CASSLGQVSGRRTEAFF
>TRBD1|TRBV2|NA|TRBJ2-7
TGTGCCAGCAGTGAAGCAGGGACAGGGGGTAAGGCGGAGCAGTACTTC
CASSEAGTGGKAEQYF
>TRBD2|TRBV2|NA|TRBJ2-1
TGTGCCAGCCAAGTGACTAGCGGGGGTTACAATGAGCAGTTCTTC
CASQVTSGGYNEQFF